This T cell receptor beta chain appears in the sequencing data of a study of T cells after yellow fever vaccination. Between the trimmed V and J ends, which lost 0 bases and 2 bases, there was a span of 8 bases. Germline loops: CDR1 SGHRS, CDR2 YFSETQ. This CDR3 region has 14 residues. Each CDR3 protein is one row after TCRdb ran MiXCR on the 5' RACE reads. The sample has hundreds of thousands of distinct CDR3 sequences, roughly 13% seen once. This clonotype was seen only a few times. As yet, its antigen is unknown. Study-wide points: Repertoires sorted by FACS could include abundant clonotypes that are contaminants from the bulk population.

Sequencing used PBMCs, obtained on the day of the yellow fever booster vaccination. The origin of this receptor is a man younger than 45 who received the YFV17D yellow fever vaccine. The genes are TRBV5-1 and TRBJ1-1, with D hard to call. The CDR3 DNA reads TGCGCCAGCAGCTTGGGGCAGATCAACACTGAAGCTTTCTTT. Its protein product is CASSLGQINTEAFF. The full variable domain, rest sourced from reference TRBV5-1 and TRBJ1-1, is KAGVTQTPRYLIKTRGQQVTLSCSPISGHRSVSWYQQTPGQGLQFLFEYFSETQRNKGNFPGRFSGRQFSNSRSEMNVSTLELGDSALYLCASSLGQINTEAFFGQGTRLTVV.